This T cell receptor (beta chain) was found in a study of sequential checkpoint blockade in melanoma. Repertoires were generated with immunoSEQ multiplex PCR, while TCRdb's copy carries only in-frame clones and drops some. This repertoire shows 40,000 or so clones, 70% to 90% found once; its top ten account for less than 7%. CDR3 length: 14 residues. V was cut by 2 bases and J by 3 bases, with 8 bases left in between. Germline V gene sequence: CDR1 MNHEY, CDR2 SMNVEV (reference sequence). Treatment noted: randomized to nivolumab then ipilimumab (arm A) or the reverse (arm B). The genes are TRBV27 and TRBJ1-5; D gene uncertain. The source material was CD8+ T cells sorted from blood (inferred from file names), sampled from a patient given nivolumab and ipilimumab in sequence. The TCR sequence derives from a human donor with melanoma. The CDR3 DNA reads TGTGCCAGCAGTTTAAACGGACTCAATCAGCCCCAGCATTTT. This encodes CASSLNGLNQPQHF.